Each of the 18 T cell receptor beta chains below was sequenced from the same sample in a study of blood T cell repertoires in COVID-19 (TCRdb year 2020). Libraries were built with the immunoSEQ multiplex PCR assay. Here the immuneACCESS table is served through TCRdb, limited to in-frame sequences with V and J called. Missing clones are a known gap in these copies; in checked studies unresolved V genes cover under half, and the rest lacks a known reason. Counted in this sample were 85,000 to 120,000 clones; roughly 82% of them appeared once. The ten largest clones capture around 4% of the sample. Sequenced sample: peripheral blood. The origin of the receptors is a human donor in a cohort sampled during active COVID-19.

The chain combines TRBV11-3 with TRBJ1-1, with 9 bases matching TRBD1. The CDR3 is 14 amino acids. CDR1 and CDR2 from the germline V gene are SGHNT and YENEEA. The V segment lost 3 bases and the J segment 4 bases; nucleotides outside the gene matches: 3. The CDR3 sequence: CASSLGTGTTEAFF. In nucleotides, the CDR3 is TGTGCCAGCAGCTTGGGGACAGGGACCACTGAAGCTTTCTTT.

This clone was observed a handful of times. This chain links TRBV28 with TRBJ1-1, with a possible D match to TRBD1 (6 bases). Trimming pared 1 base from V and 6 bases from J, leaving 12 bases between. Germline CDR1 reads MDHEN; CDR2 reads SYDVKM. This CDR3 contains 14 residues. CDR3 sequence: CASSLLRGTAEAFF. CDR3 sequence (DNA): TGTGCCAGCAGTTTATTGAGGGGGACCGCTGAAGCTTTCTTT.

This chain connects TRBV28 to TRBJ1-3; a possible D gene is TRBD1 (5 bases). CDR3 length: 12 residues. Germline-derived CDR1 and CDR2 are MDHEN and SYDVKM. V lost 7 bases and J lost 4, with 8 bases in between. CDR3 protein: CASTTGGNTIYF. The CDR3 DNA reads as TGTGCCAGCACAACAGGCGGAAACACCATATATTTT.

This clone showed up just once. The chain carries TRBV9 and TRBJ2-1; D remains ambiguous. The CDR3 spans 14 residues. CDR1 is SGDLS, CDR2 YYNGEE, per germline. V lost 0 bases, J lost 2 bases, and 6 bases lay in between. The chain's CDR3 is CASSVADTYNEQFF. The CDR3 DNA is TGTGCCAGCAGCGTAGCTGACACCTACAATGAGCAGTTCTTC.

J is TRBJ2-2 and V is TRBV3-1 (or the pseudogene TRBV3-2); no clear D. The CDR3 contains 13 residues. Trimming removed 4 bases at V and 3 bases at J, with 6 bases between. Germline values: CDR1 LGHDT, CDR2 YNNKEL (reference sequence). The chain's CDR3 is CASSPPYTGELFF. The CDR3 nucleotides read TGTGCCAGCAGCCCCCCGTACACCGGGGAGCTGTTTTTT.

The chain uses TRBV9 and TRBJ2-7, with D possibly matching TRBD1 (6 bases). The CDR3 sequence is 15 residues long. Looked up from germline, CDR1 is SGDLS and CDR2 is YYNGEE. Trimming stripped 2 bases from V and 4 bases from J, with 16 bases between. In DNA form, the CDR3 reads TGTGCCAGCAGCGTGGATCAGGACAGAAATTACGAGCAGTACTTC. It yields the protein CASSVDQDRNYEQYF. The whole variable domain, filled in from reference TRBV9 and TRBJ2-7, reads DSGVTQTPKHLITATGQRVTLRCSPRSGDLSVYWYQQSLDQGLQFLIQYYNGEERAKGNILERFSAQQFPDLHSELNLSSLELGDSALYFCASSVDQDRNYEQYFGPGTRLTVT.

This rearrangement joins TRBV3-1 (or the pseudogene TRBV3-2) to TRBJ2-5; maybe TRBD2 (5 bases). This CDR3 region has 12 residues. V was trimmed by 3 bases and J by 3 bases, leaving 5 bases between them. Per the germline V gene, CDR1 is LGHDT and CDR2 is YNNKEL (reference sequence). The CDR3 loop is CASSQREETQYF. CDR3 sequence (DNA): TGTGCCAGCAGCCAGAGGGAAGAGACCCAGTACTTC.

The V gene is TRBV28, the J gene TRBJ2-1; the match to TRBD2 covers 7 bases. The CDR3 consists of 16 residues. Germline CDR1 MDHEN, CDR2 SYDVKM. V gave up 5 bases and J gave up 2 bases; unmatched junction bases: 9. CDR3 nucleotides: TGTGCCAGCAGTCCACAGCTCGGGGGGACCTACAATGAGCAGTTCTTC. It encodes CASSPQLGGTYNEQFF.

The rearrangement links TRBV9 to TRBJ2-2; 7 bases agree with TRBD2. Germline CDR1 SGDLS, CDR2 YYNGEE. The CDR3 has 17 amino acids. The ends lost 0 bases at V and 3 bases at J; junction bases unmatched: 8. CDR3 in amino acids: CASSVVVSGEYTGELFF. The CDR3 bases are TGTGCCAGCAGCGTAGTTGTGAGCGGGGAGTACACCGGGGAGCTGTTTTTT.

The table lists this clone with a few counts. The rearrangement uses TRBV27 and TRBJ1-5, with 10 bases aligning to TRBD1. Germline V gene sequence: CDR1 MNHEY, CDR2 SMNVEV (reference sequence). Unmatched junction bases numbered 7, after V lost 5 bases and J lost 3 bases. The CDR3 spans 16 residues. CDR3 coding DNA: TGTGCCAGCAGTCCCCTGGACAGGGGGTTCAATCAGCCCCAGCATTTT. The encoded protein is CASSPLDRGFNQPQHF.

V is TRBV5-4 and J is TRBJ1-2; 11 bases line up with TRBD1. Germline CDR1 SGHNT, CDR2 YYREEE (reference sequence). The CDR3 covers 14 residues. The trim removed 4 bases at V and 5 bases at J, leaving 4 bases unmatched. The CDR3 DNA is TGTGCCAGCAGCCCCGGACAGGGGGCGTATGGCTACACCTTC. Translated: CASSPGQGAYGYTF.

The V call is TRBV6-5, the J call TRBJ1-3; 7 positions agree with TRBD1. Trimming cost V 2 bases and J 3 bases; bases outside gene matches: 4. From germline, CDR1 is MNHEY and CDR2 SVGAGI. CDR3 size: 15 residues. The CDR3, as DNA: TGTGCCAGCAGTTACAAGACAGGGTTTGGAAACACCATATATTTT. Amino acid sequence: CASSYKTGFGNTIYF.

The chain is built from TRBV6-6 and TRBJ1-1, with TRBD1 as a possible D gene (5 bases). CDR3 length: 15 residues. Germline-derived CDR1 and CDR2 are MNHNY and SVGAGI (reference sequence). Trimming removed 7 bases from V and 4 bases from J, with 19 bases in between. The CDR3 protein is CASTLTGVGGTEAFF. The CDR3 region has the DNA TGTGCCAGCACCCTTACGGGGGTTGGAGGCACTGAAGCTTTCTTT.

This sequence joins TRBV6-2 or TRBV6-3 and TRBJ1-1, with D possibly matching TRBD1 (6 bases). Germline lookup yields CDR1 MNHEY and CDR2 SVGEGT. The CDR3 is made up of 11 amino acids. V lost 3 bases to trimming and J lost 10 bases, with 9 bases between them. The CDR3 is CASSYAGAAFF. The CDR3 coding sequence is TGTGCCAGCAGTTATGCGGGGGCAGCTTTCTTT.

The gene calls are TRBV7-9 and TRBJ1-2; perhaps TRBD1 as D (5 bases). The CDR3 has 13 amino acids. V was cut by 3 bases and J by 7 bases, with 12 bases left in between. Germline CDR1 is SEHNR and CDR2 is FQNEAQ (reference sequence). The CDR3 nucleotides are TGTGCCAGCAGCTTCCAGGGTGATATTGGCTACACCTTC. This codes for CASSFQGDIGYTF.

The chain employs TRBV30 and TRBJ1-6, with D perhaps matching TRBD1 (5 bases). Germline V gene lookup returns CDR1 GTSNPN and CDR2 SVGIG (reference sequence). The V end lost 2 bases, the J end lost 9 bases, and 14 bases lay between the germline ends. The CDR3 spans 14 residues. The CDR3 nucleotides are TGTGCCTGGAGTTATAATGGGGGAGGTTCACCCCTCCACTTT. This gives the protein CAWSYNGGGSPLHF.

This clone was found once. J is TRBJ1-4 and V is TRBV6-5; no firm D call. Looked up from germline, CDR1 is MNHEY and CDR2 is SVGAGI. The V end was cut by 8 bases, the J end by 0 bases, with 13 bases between. The CDR3 covers 15 residues. The CDR3 protein is CASHESYATNEKLFF. In DNA form, the CDR3 reads TGTGCCAGCCACGAGAGTTATGCAACTAATGAAAAACTGTTTTTT.

This CDR3 is CASTRRTGGLYGYTF. The CDR3, as DNA: TGTGCCAGTACCCGACGGACAGGGGGCCTCTATGGCTACACCTTC. The chain links TRBV19 to TRBJ1-2; 11 positions match TRBD1. J was trimmed by 4 bases and V by 7 bases; bases with no gene match: 8. This CDR3 is built from 15 residues. Germline values: CDR1 LNHDA, CDR2 SQIVND (reference sequence).